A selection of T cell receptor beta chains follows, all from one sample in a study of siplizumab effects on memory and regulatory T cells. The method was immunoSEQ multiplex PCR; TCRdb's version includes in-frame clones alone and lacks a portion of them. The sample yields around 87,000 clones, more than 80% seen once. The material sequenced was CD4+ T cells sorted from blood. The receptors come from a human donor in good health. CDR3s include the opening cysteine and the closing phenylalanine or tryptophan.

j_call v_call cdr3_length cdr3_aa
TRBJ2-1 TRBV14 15 CASSQDVGYYNEQFF
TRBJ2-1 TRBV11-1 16 CASSLDGGYIYNEQFF
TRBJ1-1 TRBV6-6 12 CASSYGPTEAFF
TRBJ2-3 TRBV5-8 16 CASSFMGPEVTDTQYF
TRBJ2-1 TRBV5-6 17 CASSPGTSAEHYNEQFF
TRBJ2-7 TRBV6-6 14 CASSLPAEAYEQYF
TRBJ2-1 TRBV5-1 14 CASSLRAGGYEQFF
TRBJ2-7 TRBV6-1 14 CASSVGLEVYEQYF
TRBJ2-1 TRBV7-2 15 CASSWTSGNNNEQFF
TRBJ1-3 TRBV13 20 CASSLFGRVLPGPSGNTIYF
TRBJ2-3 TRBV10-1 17 CASSESFPGQTTDTQYF
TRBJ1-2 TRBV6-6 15 CASSPSGGGPGGYTF
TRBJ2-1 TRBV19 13 CASSSGRAGEQFF
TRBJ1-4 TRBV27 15 CASNSRGSTNEKLFF
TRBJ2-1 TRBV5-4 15 CASSQNRGGYNEQFF
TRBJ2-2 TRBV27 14 CASSFKGITGELFF
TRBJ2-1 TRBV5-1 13 CASSQGPGNEQFF
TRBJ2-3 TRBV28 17 CASSPLRGLAFSDTQYF
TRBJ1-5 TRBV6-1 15 CASSEAGTTYQPQHF
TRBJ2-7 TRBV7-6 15 CASSLSGTTPNEQYF
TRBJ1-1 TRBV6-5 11 CASTLGQEAFF
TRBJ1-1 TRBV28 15 CASSLWIQGGTEAFF
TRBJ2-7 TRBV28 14 CASSFAGTLYEQYF
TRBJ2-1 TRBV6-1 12 CASSRLAGEQFF
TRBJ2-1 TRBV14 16 CASSPLPGIRSDEQFF
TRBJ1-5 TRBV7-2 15 CASSVGQSENQPQHF
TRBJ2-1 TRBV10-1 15 CASSMTSGGYNEQFF
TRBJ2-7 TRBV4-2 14 CASSTSGTPLEQYF
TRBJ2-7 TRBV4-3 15 CASSQERGGVFEQYF
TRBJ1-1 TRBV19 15 CATQDLARMSTEAFF
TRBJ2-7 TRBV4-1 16 CASSQVSGAGSYEQYF
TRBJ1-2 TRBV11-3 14 CASSAGGGNYGYTF
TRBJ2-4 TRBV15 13 CATRIDRKGIQYF
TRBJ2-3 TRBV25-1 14 CASSWSGRADTQYF
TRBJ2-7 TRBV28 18 CASTSIFLDRAVSYEQYF
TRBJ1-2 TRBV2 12 CASRQGGTGYTF
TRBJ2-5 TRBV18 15 CASSLDRGRQETQYF
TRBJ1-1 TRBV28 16 CASTSGSRRTNTEAFF
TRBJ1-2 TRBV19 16 CASSIPSGQGTGGYTF
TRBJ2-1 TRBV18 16 CASSPPSRSSYNEQFF
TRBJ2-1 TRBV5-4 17 CASSSRKASGRHNEQFF
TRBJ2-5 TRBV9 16 CASSVAGGGKEETQYF
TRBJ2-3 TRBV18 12 CASSPQGDTQYF
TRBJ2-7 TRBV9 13 CASSVGGSHEQYF
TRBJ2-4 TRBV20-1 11 CSARDDRGLYF
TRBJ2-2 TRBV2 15 CASIPGLAGTGELFF
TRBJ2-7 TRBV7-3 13 CASSLQSHYEQYF
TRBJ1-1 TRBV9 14 CASSVLNRGTEAFF
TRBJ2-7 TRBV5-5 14 CASRPLTSGYEQYF
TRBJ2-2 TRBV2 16 CASLRTLAGGKGELFF
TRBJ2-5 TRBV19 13 CASSDRGRETQYF
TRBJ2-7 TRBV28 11 CASKRTDEQYF
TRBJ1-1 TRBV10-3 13 CAISNGVQGVAFF